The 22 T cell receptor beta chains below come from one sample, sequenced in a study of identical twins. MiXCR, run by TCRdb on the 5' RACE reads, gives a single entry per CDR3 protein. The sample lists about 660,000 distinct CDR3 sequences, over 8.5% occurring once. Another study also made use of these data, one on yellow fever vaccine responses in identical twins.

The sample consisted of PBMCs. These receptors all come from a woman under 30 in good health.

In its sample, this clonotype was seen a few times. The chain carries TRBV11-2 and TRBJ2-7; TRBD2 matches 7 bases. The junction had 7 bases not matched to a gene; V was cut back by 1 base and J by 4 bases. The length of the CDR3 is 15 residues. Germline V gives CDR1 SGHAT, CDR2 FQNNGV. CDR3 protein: CASSLVLAVGYEQYF. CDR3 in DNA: TGTGCCAGCAGCTTAGTCCTAGCGGTGGGTTACGAGCAGTACTTC.

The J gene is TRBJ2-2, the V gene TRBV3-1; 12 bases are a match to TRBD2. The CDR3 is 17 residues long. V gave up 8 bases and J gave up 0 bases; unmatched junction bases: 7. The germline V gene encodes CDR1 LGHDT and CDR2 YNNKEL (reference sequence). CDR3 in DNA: TGTGCCAGCCTGGGGCTAGCGGGGGGGCCGAACACCGGGGAGCTGTTTTTT. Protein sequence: CASLGLAGGPNTGELFF.

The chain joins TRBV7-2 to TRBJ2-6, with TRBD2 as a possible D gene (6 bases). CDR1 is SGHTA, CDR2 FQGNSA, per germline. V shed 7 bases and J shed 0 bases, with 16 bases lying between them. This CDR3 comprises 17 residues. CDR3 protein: CASKTSVGLSGANVLTF. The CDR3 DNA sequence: TGTGCCAGCAAGACTAGTGTAGGGCTCTCTGGGGCCAACGTCCTGACTTTC.

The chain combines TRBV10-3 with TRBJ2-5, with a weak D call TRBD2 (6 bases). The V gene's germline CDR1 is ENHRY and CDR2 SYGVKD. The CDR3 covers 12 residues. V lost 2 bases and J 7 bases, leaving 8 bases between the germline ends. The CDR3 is CAISEEEGTQYF. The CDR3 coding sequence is TGTGCCATCAGTGAGGAGGAGGGGACCCAGTACTTC.

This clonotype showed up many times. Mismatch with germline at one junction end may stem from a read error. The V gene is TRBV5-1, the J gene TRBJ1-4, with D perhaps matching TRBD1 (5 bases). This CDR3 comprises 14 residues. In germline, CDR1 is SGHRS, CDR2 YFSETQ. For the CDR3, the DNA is TGTGCCAGCAGCTCCGGGGGAACAAATGAAAAACTGTTTTTT. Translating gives CASSSGGTNEKLFF.

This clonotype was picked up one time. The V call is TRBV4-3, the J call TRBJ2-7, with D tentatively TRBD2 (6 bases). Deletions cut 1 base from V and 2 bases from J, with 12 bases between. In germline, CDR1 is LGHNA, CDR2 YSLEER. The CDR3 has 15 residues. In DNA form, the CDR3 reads TGCGCCAGCAGCCAAGCCTCGAGACTAGCCTACGAGCAGTACTTC. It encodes CASSQASRLAYEQYF.

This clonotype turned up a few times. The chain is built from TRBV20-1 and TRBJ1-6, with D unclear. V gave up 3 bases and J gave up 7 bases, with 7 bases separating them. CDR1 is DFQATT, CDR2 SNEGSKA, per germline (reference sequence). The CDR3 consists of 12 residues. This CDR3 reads CSARPLNSPLHF. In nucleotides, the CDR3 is TGCAGTGCTAGGCCTTTAAATTCACCCCTCCACTTT.

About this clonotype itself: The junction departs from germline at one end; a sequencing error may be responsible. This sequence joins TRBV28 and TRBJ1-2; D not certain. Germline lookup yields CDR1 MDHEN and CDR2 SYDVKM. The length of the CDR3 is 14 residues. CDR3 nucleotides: TGTGCCTGCCATCCCCGGAGGGCGAACTATGGCTACGCCTTC. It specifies CACHPRRANYGYAF.

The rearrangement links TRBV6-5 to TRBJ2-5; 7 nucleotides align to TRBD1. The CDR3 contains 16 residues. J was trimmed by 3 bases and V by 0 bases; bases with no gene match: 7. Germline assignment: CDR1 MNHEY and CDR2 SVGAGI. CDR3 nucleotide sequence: TGTGCCAGCAGTTACTCACTCAGGGGGTGGGAAGAGACCCAGTACTTC. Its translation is CASSYSLRGWEETQYF.

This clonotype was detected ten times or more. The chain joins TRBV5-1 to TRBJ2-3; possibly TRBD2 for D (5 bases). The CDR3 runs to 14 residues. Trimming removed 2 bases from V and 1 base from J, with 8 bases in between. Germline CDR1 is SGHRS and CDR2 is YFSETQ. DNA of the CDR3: TGCGCCAGCAGCTTAGAGCGGCGCACAGATACGCAGTATTTT. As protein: CASSLERRTDTQYF.

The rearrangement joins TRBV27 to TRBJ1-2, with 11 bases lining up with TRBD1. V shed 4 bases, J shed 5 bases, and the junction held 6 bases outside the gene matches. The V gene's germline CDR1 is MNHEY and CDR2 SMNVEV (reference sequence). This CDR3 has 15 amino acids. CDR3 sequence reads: CASSWAGTGGYGYTF. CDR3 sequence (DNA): TGTGCCAGCAGTTGGGCGGGGACAGGGGGTTATGGCTACACCTTC.

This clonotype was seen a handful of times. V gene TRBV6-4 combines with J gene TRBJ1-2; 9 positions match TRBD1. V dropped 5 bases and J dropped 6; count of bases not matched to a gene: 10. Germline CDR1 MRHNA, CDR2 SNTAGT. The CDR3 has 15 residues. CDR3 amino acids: CASSPGTGSSDGYTF. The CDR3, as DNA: TGTGCCAGCAGTCCGGGGACAGGGTCGAGCGATGGCTACACCTTC.

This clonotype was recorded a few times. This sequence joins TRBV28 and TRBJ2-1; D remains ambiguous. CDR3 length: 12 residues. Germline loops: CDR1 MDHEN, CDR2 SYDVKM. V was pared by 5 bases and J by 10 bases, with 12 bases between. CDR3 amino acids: CASSLALFEQFF. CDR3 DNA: TGTGCCAGCAGTCTCGCTCTGTTCGAGCAGTTCTTC.

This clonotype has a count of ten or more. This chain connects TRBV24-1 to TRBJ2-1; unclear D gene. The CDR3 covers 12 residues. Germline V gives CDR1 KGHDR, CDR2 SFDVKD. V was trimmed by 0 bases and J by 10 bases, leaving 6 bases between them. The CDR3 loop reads CATSDLVGEQFF. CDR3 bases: TGTGCCACCAGTGATTTGGTGGGGGAGCAGTTCTTC.

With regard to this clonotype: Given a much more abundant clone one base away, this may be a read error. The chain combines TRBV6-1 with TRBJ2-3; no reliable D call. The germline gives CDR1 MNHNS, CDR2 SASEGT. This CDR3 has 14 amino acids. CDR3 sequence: CASSPLTSADTQNF. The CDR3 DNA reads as TGTGCCAGCAGCCCGTTGACTTCTGCAGATACGCAGAATTTT.

CDR3: CASKAPPSYTGELFF. The CDR3 nucleotides read TGTGCCAGTAAGGCCCCCCCTTCCTACACCGGGGAGCTGTTTTTT. This chain links TRBV19 with TRBJ2-2; the D is unclear. From germline, CDR1 is LNHDA and CDR2 SQIVND (reference sequence). Trimming took off 7 bases at V and 3 bases at J, with 15 bases between the two ends. The CDR3 sequence is 15 residues long.

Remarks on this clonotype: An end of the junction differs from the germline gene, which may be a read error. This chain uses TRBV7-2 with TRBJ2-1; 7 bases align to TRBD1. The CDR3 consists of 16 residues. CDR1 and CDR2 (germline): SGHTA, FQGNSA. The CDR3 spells CASSTPNRGSYDEQFF. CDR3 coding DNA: TGTGCCAGCAGCACACCTAACAGGGGCTCCTACGATGAGCAGTTCTTC.

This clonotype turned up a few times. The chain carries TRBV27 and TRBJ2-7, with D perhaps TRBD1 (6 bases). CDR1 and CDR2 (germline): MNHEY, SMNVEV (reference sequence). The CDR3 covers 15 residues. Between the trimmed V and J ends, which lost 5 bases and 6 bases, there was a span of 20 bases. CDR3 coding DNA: TGTGCCAGCAGTGTGTTTTTAGGGGGAGTATCCGAGCAGTACTTC. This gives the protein CASSVFLGGVSEQYF.

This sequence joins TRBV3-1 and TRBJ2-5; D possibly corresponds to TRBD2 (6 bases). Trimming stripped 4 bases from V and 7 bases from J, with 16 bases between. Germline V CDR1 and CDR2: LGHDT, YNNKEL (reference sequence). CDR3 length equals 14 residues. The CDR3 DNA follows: TGTGCCAGCAGCCTCGGGACTGCAACAGGGACCCAGTACTTC. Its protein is CASSLGTATGTQYF.

The CDR3 sequence: CSATSGTNTEAFF. CDR3 nucleotides: TGCAGTGCTACCTCCGGGACGAACACTGAAGCTTTCTTT. The chain employs TRBV20-1 and TRBJ1-1; weak D call: TRBD1 (5 bases). The V and J ends lost 4 bases and 1 base respectively, with 10 bases between them. Per germline, CDR1 DFQATT and CDR2 SNEGSKA (reference sequence). The CDR3 is 13 amino acids.

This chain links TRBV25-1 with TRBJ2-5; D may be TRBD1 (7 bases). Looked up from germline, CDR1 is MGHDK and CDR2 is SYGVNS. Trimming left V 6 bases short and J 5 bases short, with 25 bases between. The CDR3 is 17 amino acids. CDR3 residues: CASRGGQAHSRVETQYF. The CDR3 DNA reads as TGTGCCAGCAGGGGAGGACAGGCTCACTCGAGGGTGGAGACCCAGTACTTC.

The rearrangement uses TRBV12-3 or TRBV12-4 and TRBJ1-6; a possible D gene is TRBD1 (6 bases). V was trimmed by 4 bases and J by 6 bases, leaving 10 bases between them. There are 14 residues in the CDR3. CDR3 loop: CASSSGTLNSPLHF. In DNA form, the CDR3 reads TGTGCCAGCAGTTCCGGGACACTTAATTCACCCCTCCACTTT.